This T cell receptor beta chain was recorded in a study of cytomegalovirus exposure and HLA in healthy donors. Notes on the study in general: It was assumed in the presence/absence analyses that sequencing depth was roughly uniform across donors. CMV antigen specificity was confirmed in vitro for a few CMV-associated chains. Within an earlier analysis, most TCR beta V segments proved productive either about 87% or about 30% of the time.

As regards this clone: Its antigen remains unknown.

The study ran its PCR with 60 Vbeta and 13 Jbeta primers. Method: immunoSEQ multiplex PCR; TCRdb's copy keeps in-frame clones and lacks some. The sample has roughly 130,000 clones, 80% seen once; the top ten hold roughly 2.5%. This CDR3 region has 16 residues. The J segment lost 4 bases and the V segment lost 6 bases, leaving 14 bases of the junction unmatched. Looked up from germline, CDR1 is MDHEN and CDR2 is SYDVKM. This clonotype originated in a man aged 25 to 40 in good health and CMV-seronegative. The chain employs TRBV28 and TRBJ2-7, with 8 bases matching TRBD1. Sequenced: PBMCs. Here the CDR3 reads CASSFTPGTGHYEQYF. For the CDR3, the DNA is TGTGCCAGCAGCTTCACGCCCGGGACAGGCCATTACGAGCAGTACTTC.